Each of the 15 T cell receptor beta chains below was sequenced from the same sample in a study of Graves' ophthalmopathy and Graves' hyperthyroidism. Researchers took RNA transcripts and amplified TCR beta CDR3 regions from them. HTBI-primed first-round RT-PCR preceded second-round multiplex PCR. TCRdb reanalysed the multiplex PCR reads using MiXCR and keeps one entry per CDR3 protein. The sample includes more than 150,000 distinct CDR3 sequences, about 40% of them seen just once. What was sequenced was peripheral blood. The origin of the receptors is a woman between 40 and 50 years old with Graves' ophthalmopathy.

This clonotype was seen ten or more times. The CDR3 loop is CASSRQDNQPQHF. The CDR3 DNA sequence: TGTGCCAGTAGTCGACAGGACAATCAGCCCCAGCATTTT. The V and J genes are TRBV19 and TRBJ1-5; the D gene is possibly TRBD1 (6 bases). The CDR3 runs to 13 residues. Germline assignment: CDR1 LNHDA and CDR2 SQIVND (reference sequence). Trimming removed 5 bases from V and 3 bases from J, with 8 bases in between.

Many counts were recorded for this clonotype. This chain joins TRBV20-1 and TRBJ2-7, with TRBD2 identical over 8 bases. Germline CDR1 and CDR2: DFQATT and SNEGSKA (reference sequence). V trimming: 4 bases; J trimming: 0 bases; junction bases outside the gene matches: 8. This CDR3 comprises 15 residues. CDR3 residues: CSATQLAASSYEQYF. CDR3 nucleotides: TGCAGTGCTACTCAACTAGCGGCGAGCTCCTACGAGCAGTACTTC.

CDR3 sequence reads: CLSSLLQREETQYF. DNA for the CDR3: TGTCTCAGCAGTTTGCTCCAGCGGGAAGAGACCCAGTACTTC. The chain combines TRBV28 with TRBJ2-5; D perhaps matches TRBD2 (6 bases). CDR3 length equals 14 residues. Per the germline V gene, CDR1 is MDHEN and CDR2 is SYDVKM.

This clonotype has ten or more counts. The chain links TRBV4-2 to TRBJ2-7, with 9 positions matching TRBD1. The V and J ends lost 1 base and 5 bases, in that order; junction bases with no gene match: 0. The CDR3 is made up of 13 amino acids. Germline lookup yields CDR1 LGHNA and CDR2 YNFKEQ. The CDR3 spells CASSQGDRDEQYF. Here the CDR3 DNA reads TGTGCCAGCAGCCAAGGGGACAGGGACGAGCAGTACTTC.

The chain links TRBV6-5 to TRBJ2-7; D might be TRBD2 (6 bases). CDR1 and CDR2 from the germline V gene are MNHEY and SVGAGI. Trimming took 2 bases from V and 3 from J, leaving 17 bases between them. The CDR3 length is 16 residues. The CDR3 nucleotides are TGTGCCAGCAGTTACAATCCCCAGGGAGGTTACTACGAGCAGTACTTC. Amino acid sequence: CASSYNPQGGYYEQYF.

The genes are TRBV7-6 and TRBJ1-1, with D perhaps matching TRBD1 (5 bases). Germline loops: CDR1 SGHVS, CDR2 FNYEAQ. The CDR3 is made up of 17 amino acids. With 6 bases removed from V and 1 base from J, the gap between germline ends came to 21 bases. CDR3 loop: CASRPTSGTFENTEAFF. CDR3 coding DNA: TGTGCCAGCAGACCGACATCGGGGACCTTCGAGAACACTGAAGCTTTCTTT. Complete variable domain (other parts from reference TRBV7-6 and TRBJ1-1): GAGVSQSPRYKVTKRGQDVALRCDPISGHVSLYWYRQALGQGPEFLTYFNYEAQQDKSGLPNDRFSAERPEGSISTLTIQRTEQRDSAMYRCASRPTSGTFENTEAFFGQGTRLTVV.

This clonotype was seen many times. The chain has TRBV2 and TRBJ1-1; tentatively, D is TRBD1 (5 bases). Trimming shortened V by 6 bases and J by 1 base, and 9 bases separated the two germline ends. In germline, CDR1 is SNHLY, CDR2 FYNNEI. The CDR3 is 13 amino acids. The CDR3 bases are TGTGCCAGCAGAGCACAGGAGAACACTGAAGCTTTCTTT. This gives the protein CASRAQENTEAFF.

This clonotype was counted ten times or more. This sequence joins TRBV24-1 and TRBJ1-2; possibly TRBD1 for D (6 bases). The germline gives CDR1 KGHDR, CDR2 SFDVKD. The germline V and J ends were trimmed by 2 bases and 4 bases, with 10 bases remaining between them. The CDR3 is 14 residues long. The CDR3 sequence: CATSDSTGGYGYTF. CDR3 nucleotide sequence: TGTGCCACCAGTGATTCGACAGGAGGCTATGGCTACACCTTC.

DNA for the CDR3: TGTGCCTGGACCAAGGGGTCGTTGAGCACTGAAGCTTTCTTT. Its protein is CAWTKGSLSTEAFF. The genes are TRBV30 and TRBJ1-1, with D possibly being TRBD1 (5 bases). Trimming left V 4 bases short and J 4 bases short, with 16 bases between. CDR1 and CDR2 from the germline V gene are GTSNPN and SVGIG (reference sequence). The CDR3 is 14 amino acids.

The sample holds many counts of this clonotype. The chain carries TRBV6-5 and TRBJ2-7, with a tentative D call TRBD2 (5 bases). The CDR3 extends over 15 amino acids. The V gene lost 0 bases and the J gene lost 4 bases, with 13 bases spanning the gap. CDR1 and CDR2 (germline): MNHEY, SVGAGI. As DNA, the CDR3 is TGTGCCAGCAGTTACTCTTACCGGGGTTTGTACGAGCAGTACTTC. Translated: CASSYSYRGLYEQYF.

This clonotype has ten or more counts. The rearrangement joins TRBV5-5 to TRBJ1-1, with a tentative D call TRBD1 (5 bases). V lost 4 bases and J lost 0, with 13 bases in between. The germline V gene encodes CDR1 SGHKS and CDR2 YYEKEE (reference sequence). CDR3 length: 15 amino acids. The CDR3 protein is CASSPRGSLNTEAFF. CDR3 nucleotide sequence: TGTGCCAGCAGCCCCCGGGGGAGTTTGAACACTGAAGCTTTCTTT. Complete variable domain (other parts from reference TRBV5-5 and TRBJ1-1): DAGVTQSPTHLIKTRGQQVTLRCSPISGHKSVSWYQQVLGQGPQFIFQYYEKEERGRGNFPDRFSARQFPNYSSELNVNALLLGDSALYLCASSPRGSLNTEAFFGQGTRLTVV.

This chain uses TRBV27 with TRBJ2-2, with D uncertain. Trimming took off 7 bases at V and 0 bases at J, with 3 bases between the two ends. CDR1 is MNHEY, CDR2 SMNVEV, per germline (reference sequence). The CDR3 extends over 12 amino acids. CDR3 sequence reads: CASNTNTGELFF. Written as DNA, the CDR3 is TGTGCCAGCAATACGAACACCGGGGAGCTGTTTTTT.

This clonotype was counted only a few times. The rearrangement joins TRBV12-3 or TRBV12-4 to TRBJ2-5, with TRBD2 matching 8 bases. Germline trimming cut 6 bases from V and 7 bases from J; bases unmatched to any gene: 10. The CDR3 covers 14 residues. The CDR3 sequence is CASSMVTSAATQYF. As DNA, the CDR3 is TGTGCCAGCAGCATGGTGACTAGCGCAGCGACCCAGTACTTC.

This clonotype has a single count. The chain couples TRBV12-3 or TRBV12-4 to TRBJ2-5, with 9 bases fitting TRBD1. CDR3 length: 14 amino acids. V shed 5 bases, J shed 5 bases, and the junction held 6 bases outside the gene matches. In DNA form, the CDR3 reads TGTGCCAGCAGTCTCCGGACAGGGGCGGAGACCCAGTACTTC. This sequence encodes CASSLRTGAETQYF.

The V and J genes are TRBV7-9 and TRBJ1-1, with no clear D. This CDR3 is built from 14 residues. Trimming left V 5 bases short and J 0 bases short, with 10 bases between. Germline V gene sequence: CDR1 SEHNR, CDR2 FQNEAQ (reference sequence). DNA of the CDR3: TGTGCCAGCAGCCCCCTCAGAATGAACACTGAAGCTTTCTTT. Amino acids: CASSPLRMNTEAFF. The variable domain in full, completed from reference TRBV7-9 and TRBJ1-1, reads DTGVSQNPRHKITKRGQNVTFRCDPISEHNRLYWYRQTLGQGPEFLTYFQNEAQLEKSRLLSDRFSAERPKGSFSTLEIQRTEQGDSAMYLCASSPLRMNTEAFFGQGTRLTVV.